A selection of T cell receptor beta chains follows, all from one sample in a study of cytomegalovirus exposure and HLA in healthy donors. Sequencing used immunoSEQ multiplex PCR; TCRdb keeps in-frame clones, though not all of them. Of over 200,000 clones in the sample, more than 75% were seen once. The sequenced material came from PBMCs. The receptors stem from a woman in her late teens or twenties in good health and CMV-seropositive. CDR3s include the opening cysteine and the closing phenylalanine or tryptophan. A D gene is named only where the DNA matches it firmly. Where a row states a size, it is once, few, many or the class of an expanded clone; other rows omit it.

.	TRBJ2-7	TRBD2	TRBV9	CASSVGLAGGYEQYF	TGTGCCAGCAGCGTAGGGCTAGCGGGAGGATATGAGCAGTACTTC
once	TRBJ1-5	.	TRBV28	CASSFPGGRAQHF	TGTGCCAGCAGTTTTCCGGGGGGAAGGGCCCAGCATTTT
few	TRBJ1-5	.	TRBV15	CATSRDIYSRDYNQPQHF	TGTGCCACCAGCAGAGATATTTACTCAAGGGACTACAATCAGCCCCAGCATTTT
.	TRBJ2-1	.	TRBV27	CASSSGFGEQFF	TGTGCCAGCAGTTCAGGGTTCGGTGAGCAGTTCTTC
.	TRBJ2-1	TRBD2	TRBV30	CAWSVRGDRGLAGPLNEQFF	TGTGCCTGGAGTGTTAGGGGGGACAGGGGACTAGCGGGACCCCTCAATGAGCAGTTCTTC
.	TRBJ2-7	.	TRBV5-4	CASRQNGSPPNEQYF	TGTGCCAGCAGGCAGAACGGGAGCCCCCCAAACGAGCAGTACTTC
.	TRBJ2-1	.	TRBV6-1	CASPSGQSSYNEQFF	TGTGCCAGCCCTTCAGGGCAGAGCTCCTACAATGAGCAGTTCTTC
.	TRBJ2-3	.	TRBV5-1	CASSSAVETDTQYF	TGCGCCAGCAGCTCCGCGGTTGAAACAGATACGCAGTATTTT
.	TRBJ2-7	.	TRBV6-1	CASSSKIASSYEQYF	TGTGCCAGCAGTTCCAAGATAGCGAGCTCCTACGAGCAGTACTTC
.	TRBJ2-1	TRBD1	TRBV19	CASNLQGSSYNEQFF	TGTGCCAGTAATCTACAGGGGAGCTCCTACAATGAGCAGTTCTTC
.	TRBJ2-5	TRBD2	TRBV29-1	CSALAGGKETQYF	TGCAGCGCCCTAGCGGGAGGGAAAGAGACCCAGTACTTC
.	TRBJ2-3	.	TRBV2	CASSVMGGPDTQYF	TGTGCCAGCAGTGTTATGGGGGGGCCAGATACGCAGTATTTT
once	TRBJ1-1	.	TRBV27	CASTRSGGGNTEAFF	TGTGCCTCCACCCGGAGCGGGGGCGGGAACACTGAAGCTTTCTTT
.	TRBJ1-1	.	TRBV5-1	CASSIAGHKGTEAFF	TGCGCCAGCAGCATCGCGGGCCATAAGGGCACTGAAGCTTTCTTT
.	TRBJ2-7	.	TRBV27	CASSSRRGYEQYF	TGTGCCAGCAGTTCCCGCAGGGGCTACGAGCAGTACTTC
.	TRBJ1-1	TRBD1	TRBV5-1	CASSPSGGDTEAFF	TGCGCCAGCAGCCCCTCAGGGGGCGACACTGAAGCTTTCTTT
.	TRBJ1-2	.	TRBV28	CASSGVTGNLLYGYTF	TGTGCCAGCAGTGGGGTTACAGGGAACCTCCTCTACGGCTACACCTTC
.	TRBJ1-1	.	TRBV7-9	CASRTGGTEAFF	TGTGCCAGTCGGACGGGGGGCACTGAAGCTTTCTTT
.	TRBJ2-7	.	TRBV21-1	CASSKERREGRGEEYF	TGTGCCAGCAGCAAAGAAAGGCGGGAGGGCCGTGGGGAGGAGTACTTC
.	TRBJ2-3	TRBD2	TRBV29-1	CSESSSGRPSDTQYF	TGCAGCGAGAGTTCTAGCGGGAGGCCATCAGATACGCAGTATTTT
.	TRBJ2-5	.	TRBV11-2	CASSLTALETQYF	TGTGCCAGCAGCTTAACAGCCCTTGAGACCCAGTACTTC
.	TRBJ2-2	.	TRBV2	CAGKTGNTGELFF	TGTGCCGGAAAGACGGGGAACACCGGGGAGCTGTTTTTT